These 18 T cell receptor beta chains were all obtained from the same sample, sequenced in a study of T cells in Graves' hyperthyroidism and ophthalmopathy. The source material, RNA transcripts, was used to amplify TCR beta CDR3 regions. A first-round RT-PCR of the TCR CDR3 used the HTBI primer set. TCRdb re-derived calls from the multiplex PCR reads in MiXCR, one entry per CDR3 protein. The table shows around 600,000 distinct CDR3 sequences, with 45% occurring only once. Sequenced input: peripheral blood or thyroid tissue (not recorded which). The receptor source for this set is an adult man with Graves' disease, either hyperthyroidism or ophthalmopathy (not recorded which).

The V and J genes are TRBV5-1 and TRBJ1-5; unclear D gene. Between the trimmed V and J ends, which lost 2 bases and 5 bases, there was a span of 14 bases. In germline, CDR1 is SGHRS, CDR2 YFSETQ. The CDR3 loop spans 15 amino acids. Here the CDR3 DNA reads TGCGCCAGCAGCTTAGAGAGCCCGGATCATCAGCCCCAGCATTTT. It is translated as CASSLESPDHQPQHF.

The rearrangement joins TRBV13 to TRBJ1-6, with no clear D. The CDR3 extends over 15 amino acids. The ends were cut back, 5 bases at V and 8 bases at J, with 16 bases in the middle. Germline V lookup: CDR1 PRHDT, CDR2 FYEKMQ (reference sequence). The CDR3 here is CASSGQESQDSPLHF. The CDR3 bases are TGTGCCAGCAGCGGTCAGGAAAGTCAGGATTCACCCCTCCACTTT.

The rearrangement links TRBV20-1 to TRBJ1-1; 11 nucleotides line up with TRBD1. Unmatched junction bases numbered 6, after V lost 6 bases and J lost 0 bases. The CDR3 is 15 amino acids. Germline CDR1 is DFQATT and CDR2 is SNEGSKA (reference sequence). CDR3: CSAPDRGRLNTEAFF. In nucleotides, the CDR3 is TGCAGTGCACCGGACAGGGGGCGTTTGAACACTGAAGCTTTCTTT.

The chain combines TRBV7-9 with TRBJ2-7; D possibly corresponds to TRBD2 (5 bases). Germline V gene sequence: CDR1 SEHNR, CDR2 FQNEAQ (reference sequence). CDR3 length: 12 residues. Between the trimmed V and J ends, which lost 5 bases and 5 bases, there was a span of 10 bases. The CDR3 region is CASSITADEQYF. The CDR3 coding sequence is TGTGCCAGCAGCATCACAGCGGACGAGCAGTACTTC.

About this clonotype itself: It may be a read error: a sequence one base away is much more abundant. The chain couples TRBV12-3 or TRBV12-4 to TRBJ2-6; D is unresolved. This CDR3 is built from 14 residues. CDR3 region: CAISDGPGANVLTF. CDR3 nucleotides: TGTGCCATCAGTGACGGACCTGGGGCCAACGTCCTGACTTTC.

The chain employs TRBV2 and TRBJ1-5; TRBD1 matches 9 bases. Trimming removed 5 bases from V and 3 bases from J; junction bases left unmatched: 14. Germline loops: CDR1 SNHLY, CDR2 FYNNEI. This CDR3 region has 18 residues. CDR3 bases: TGTGCCAGCAGTTACGAAAGGACAGGGGTTCAACTCAATCAGCCCCAGCATTTT. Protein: CASSYERTGVQLNQPQHF.

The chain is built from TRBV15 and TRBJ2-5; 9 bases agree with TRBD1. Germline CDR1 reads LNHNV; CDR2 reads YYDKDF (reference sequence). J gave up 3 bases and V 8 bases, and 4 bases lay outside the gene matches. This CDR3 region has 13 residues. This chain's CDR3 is CATEGQGEETQYF. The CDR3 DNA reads TGTGCCACCGAGGGACAGGGAGAAGAGACCCAGTACTTC.

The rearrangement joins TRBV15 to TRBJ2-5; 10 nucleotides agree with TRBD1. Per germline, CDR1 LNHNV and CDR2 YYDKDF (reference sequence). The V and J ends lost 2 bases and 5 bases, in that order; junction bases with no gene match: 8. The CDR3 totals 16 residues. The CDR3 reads CATSRQGDRGRETQYF. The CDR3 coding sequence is TGTGCCACCAGCAGACAGGGGGACAGGGGACGGGAGACCCAGTACTTC.

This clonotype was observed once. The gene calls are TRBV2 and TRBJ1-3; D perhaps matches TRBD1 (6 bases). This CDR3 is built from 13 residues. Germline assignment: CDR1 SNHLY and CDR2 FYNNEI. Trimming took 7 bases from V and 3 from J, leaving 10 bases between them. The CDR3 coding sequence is TGTGCCAGCATAGGGGGAGGTGGAAACACCATATATTTT. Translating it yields CASIGGGGNTIYF.

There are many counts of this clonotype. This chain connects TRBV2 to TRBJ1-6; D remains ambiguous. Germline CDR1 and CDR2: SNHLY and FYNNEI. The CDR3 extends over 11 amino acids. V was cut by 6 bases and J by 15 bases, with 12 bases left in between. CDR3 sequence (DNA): TGTGCCAGCAGCCCTCAGAGGCTCCTCCACTTT. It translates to CASSPQRLLHF.

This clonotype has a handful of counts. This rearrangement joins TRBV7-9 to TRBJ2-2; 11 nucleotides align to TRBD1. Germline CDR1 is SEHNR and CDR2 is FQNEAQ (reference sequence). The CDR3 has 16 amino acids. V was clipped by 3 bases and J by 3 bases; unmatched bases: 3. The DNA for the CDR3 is TGTGCCAGCAGCTTCCGGGACAGGGGGGACACCGGGGAGCTGTTTTTT. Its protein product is CASSFRDRGDTGELFF. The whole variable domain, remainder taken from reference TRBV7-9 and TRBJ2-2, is DTGVSQNPRHKITKRGQNVTFRCDPISEHNRLYWYRQTLGQGPEFLTYFQNEAQLEKSRLLSDRFSAERPKGSFSTLEIQRTEQGDSAMYLCASSFRDRGDTGELFFGEGSRLTVL.

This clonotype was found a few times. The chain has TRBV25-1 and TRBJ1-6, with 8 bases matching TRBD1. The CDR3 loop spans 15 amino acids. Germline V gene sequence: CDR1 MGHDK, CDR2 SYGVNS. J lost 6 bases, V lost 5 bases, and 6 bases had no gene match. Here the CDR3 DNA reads TGTGCCAGCAGTTTATTCACAGGGGGTAATTCACCCCTCCACTTT. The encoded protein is CASSLFTGGNSPLHF.

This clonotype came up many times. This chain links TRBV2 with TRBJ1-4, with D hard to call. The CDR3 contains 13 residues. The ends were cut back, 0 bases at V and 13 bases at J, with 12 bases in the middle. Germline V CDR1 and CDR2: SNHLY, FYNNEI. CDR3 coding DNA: TGTGCCAGCAGTGAAGCAAAGGCTAATCGACTGTTTTTT. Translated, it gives CASSEAKANRLFF.

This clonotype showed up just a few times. The CDR3 loop is CASSLGGQLLATNEKLFF. CDR3 nucleotides: TGTGCCAGCAGCTTAGGGGGACAGCTACTTGCAACTAATGAAAAACTGTTTTTT. V usage is TRBV7-2 and J usage is TRBJ1-4; 7 nucleotides line up with TRBD1. CDR3 length: 18 residues. Trimming at V came to 1 base and at J to 0 bases, leaving 8 bases not matched to a gene. In germline, CDR1 is SGHTA, CDR2 FQGNSA.

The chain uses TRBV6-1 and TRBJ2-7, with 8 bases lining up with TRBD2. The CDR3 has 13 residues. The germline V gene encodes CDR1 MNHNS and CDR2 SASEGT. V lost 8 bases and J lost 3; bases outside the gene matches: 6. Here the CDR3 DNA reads TGTGCCAGCGCAACGAGCGGGGGCTACGAGCAGTACTTC. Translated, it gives CASATSGGYEQYF.

CDR3 in DNA: TGCAGTGCTAGAGTTGTGGCAGGGCCCAACGAGCAGTACTTC. It translates to CSARVVAGPNEQYF. The chain combines TRBV20-1 with TRBJ2-7; tentative D call: TRBD1 (5 bases). From germline, CDR1 is DFQATT and CDR2 SNEGSKA (reference sequence). The CDR3 contains 14 residues. The V end was cut by 1 base, the J end by 5 bases, with 15 bases between.

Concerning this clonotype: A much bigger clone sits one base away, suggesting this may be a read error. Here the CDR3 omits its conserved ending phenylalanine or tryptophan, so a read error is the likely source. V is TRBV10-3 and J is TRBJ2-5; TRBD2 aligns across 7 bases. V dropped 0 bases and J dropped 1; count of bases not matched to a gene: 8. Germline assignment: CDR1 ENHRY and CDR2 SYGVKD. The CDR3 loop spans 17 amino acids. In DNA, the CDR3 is TGTGCCATCAGTGAGTCGACTTACGGGAGGATCCAAGAGACCCAGTACTCC. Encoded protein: CAISESTYGRIQETQYS.

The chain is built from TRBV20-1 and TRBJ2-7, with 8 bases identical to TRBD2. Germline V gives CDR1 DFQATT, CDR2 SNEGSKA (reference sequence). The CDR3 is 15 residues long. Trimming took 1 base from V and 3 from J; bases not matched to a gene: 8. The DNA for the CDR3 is TGCAGTGCTAGAGTTGACGGGCTAGCGGGCTACGAGCAGTACTTC. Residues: CSARVDGLAGYEQYF.